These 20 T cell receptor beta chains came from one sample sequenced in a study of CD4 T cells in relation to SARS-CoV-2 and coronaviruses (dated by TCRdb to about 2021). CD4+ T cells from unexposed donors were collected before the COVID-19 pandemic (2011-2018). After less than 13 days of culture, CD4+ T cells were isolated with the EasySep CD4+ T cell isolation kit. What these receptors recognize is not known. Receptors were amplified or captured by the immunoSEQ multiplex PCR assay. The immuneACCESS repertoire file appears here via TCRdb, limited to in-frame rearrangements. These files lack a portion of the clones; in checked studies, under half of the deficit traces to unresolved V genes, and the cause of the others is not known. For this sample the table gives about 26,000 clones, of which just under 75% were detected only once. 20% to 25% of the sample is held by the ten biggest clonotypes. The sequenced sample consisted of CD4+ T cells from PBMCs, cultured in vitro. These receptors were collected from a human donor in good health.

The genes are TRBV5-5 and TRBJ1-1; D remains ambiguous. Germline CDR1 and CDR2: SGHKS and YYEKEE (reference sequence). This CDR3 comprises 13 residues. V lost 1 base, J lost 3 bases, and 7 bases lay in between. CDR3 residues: CASSLSKDTEAFF. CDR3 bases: TGTGCCAGCAGCTTGTCGAAAGACACTGAAGCTTTCTTT.

CDR3 coding DNA: TGCGCCAGCAGCCGAACTAGCGGGAACGAAGATACGCAGTATTTT. Translating gives CASSRTSGNEDTQYF. The rearrangement links TRBV5-1 to TRBJ2-3; 10 nucleotides agree with TRBD2. The CDR3 is made up of 15 amino acids. J was trimmed by 5 bases and V by 4 bases; bases with no gene match: 7. Germline values: CDR1 SGHRS, CDR2 YFSETQ. Looking up the rest from reference TRBV5-1 and TRBJ2-3 gives the full variable domain: KAGVTQTPRYLIKTRGQQVTLSCSPISGHRSVSWYQQTPGQGLQFLFEYFSETQRNKGNFPGRFSGRQFSNSRSEMNVSTLELGDSALYLCASSRTSGNEDTQYFGPGTRLTVL.

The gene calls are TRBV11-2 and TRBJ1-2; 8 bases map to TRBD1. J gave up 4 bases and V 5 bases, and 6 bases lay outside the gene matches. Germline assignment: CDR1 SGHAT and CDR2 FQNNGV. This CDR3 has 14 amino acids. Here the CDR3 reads CASSPDRVVYGYTF. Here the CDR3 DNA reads TGTGCCAGCAGCCCGGACAGGGTTGTCTATGGCTACACCTTC.

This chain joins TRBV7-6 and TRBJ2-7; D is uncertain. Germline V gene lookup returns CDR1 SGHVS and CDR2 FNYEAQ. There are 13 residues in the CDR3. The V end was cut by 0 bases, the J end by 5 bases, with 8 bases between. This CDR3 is CASSLARGDEQYF. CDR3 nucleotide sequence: TGTGCCAGCAGCTTAGCCCGTGGCGACGAGCAGTACTTC.

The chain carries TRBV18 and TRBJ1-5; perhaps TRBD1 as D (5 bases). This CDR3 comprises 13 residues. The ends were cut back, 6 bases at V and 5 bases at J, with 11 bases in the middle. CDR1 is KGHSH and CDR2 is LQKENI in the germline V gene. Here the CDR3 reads CASSPGRDQPQHF. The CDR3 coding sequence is TGTGCCAGCTCCCCAGGGAGAGATCAGCCCCAGCATTTT.

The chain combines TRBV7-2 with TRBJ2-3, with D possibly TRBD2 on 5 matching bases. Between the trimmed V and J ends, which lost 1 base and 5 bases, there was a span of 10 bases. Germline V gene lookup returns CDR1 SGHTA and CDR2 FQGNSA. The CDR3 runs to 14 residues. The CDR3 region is CASSLGYAGDTQYF. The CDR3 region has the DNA TGTGCCAGCAGCTTAGGTTACGCGGGAGATACGCAGTATTTT.

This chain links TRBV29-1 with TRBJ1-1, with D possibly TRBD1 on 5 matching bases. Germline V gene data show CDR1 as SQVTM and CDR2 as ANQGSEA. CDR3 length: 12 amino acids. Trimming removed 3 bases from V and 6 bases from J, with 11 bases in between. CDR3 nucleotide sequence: TGCAGCGTTGACAAGGGGACCCCTGAAGCTTTCTTT. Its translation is CSVDKGTPEAFF.

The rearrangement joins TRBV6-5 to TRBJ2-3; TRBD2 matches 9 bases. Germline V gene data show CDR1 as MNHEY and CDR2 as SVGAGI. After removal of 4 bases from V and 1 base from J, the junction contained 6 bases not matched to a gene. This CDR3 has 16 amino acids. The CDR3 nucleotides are TGTGCCAGCAGTTCGACCTTAGCGGGAGGCACAGATACGCAGTATTTT. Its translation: CASSSTLAGGTDTQYF.

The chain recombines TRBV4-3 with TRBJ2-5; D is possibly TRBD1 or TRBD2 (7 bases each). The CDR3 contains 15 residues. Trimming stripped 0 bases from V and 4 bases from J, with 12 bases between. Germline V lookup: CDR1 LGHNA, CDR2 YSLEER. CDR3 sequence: CASSQDQGEGETQYF. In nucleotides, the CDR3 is TGCGCCAGCAGCCAAGATCAGGGGGAGGGAGAGACCCAGTACTTC.

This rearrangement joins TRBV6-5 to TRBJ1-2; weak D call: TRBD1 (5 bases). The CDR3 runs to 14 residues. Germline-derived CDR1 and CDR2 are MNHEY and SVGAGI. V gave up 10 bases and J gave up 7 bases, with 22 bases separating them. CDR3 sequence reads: CATRMTVTLGGYTF. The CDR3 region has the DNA TGTGCCACGAGAATGACAGTGACTCTGGGTGGCTACACCTTC.

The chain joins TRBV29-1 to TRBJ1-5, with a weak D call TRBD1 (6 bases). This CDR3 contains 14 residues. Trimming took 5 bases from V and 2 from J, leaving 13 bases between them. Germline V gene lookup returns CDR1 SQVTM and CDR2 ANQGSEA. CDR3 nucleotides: TGCAGCGTTATATCAGGGGCGGGCAATCAGCCCCAGCATTTT. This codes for CSVISGAGNQPQHF.

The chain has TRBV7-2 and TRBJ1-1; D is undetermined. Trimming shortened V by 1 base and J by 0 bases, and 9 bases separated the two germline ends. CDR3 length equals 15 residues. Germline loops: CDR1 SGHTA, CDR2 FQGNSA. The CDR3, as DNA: TGTGCCAGCAGCTTAGTCGGGAGATTGAACACTGAAGCTTTCTTT. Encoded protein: CASSLVGRLNTEAFF.

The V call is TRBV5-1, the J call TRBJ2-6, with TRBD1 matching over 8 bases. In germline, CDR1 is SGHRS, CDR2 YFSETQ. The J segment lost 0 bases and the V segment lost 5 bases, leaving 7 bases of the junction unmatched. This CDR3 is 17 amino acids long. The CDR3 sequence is CASRAGTGVSGANVLTF. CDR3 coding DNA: TGCGCCAGCAGGGCTGGGACAGGAGTCTCTGGGGCCAACGTCCTGACTTTC.

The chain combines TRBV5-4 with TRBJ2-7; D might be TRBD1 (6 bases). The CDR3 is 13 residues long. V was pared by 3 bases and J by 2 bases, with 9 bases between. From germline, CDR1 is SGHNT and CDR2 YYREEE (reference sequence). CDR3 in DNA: TGTGCCAGCAGCTCGTACAGGGCCTACGAGCAGTACTTC. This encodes CASSSYRAYEQYF.

The CDR3 region has the DNA TGTGCCAGCAGCACCGGGACCATCAGTGAAAAACTGTTTTTT. It is translated as CASSTGTISEKLFF. This chain uses TRBV7-8 with TRBJ1-4; D is perhaps TRBD1 (5 bases). The CDR3 has 14 amino acids. Deletions cut 5 bases from V and 7 bases from J, with 14 bases between. The V gene's germline CDR1 is SGHVS and CDR2 FQNEAQ.

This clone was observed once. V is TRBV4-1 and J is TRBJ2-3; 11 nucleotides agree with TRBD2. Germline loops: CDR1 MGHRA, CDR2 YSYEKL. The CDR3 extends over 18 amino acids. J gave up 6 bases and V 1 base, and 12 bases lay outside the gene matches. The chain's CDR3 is CASSQGGLAGGGFDTQYF. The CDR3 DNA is TGCGCCAGCAGCCAAGGAGGCCTAGCGGGAGGTGGATTTGATACGCAGTATTTT.

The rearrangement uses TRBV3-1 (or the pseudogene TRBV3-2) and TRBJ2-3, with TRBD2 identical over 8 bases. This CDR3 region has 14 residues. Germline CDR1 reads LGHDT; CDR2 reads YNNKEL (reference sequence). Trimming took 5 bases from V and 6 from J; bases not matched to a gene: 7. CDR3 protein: CASSETSGMDTQYF. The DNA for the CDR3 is TGTGCCAGCAGCGAAACTAGCGGAATGGATACGCAGTATTTT.

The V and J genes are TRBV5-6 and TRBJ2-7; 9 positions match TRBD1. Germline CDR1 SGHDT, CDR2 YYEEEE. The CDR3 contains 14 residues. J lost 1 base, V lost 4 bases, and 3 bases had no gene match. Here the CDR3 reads CASSGTGISYEQYF. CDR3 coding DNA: TGTGCCAGCAGCGGGACAGGGATTTCCTACGAGCAGTACTTC.

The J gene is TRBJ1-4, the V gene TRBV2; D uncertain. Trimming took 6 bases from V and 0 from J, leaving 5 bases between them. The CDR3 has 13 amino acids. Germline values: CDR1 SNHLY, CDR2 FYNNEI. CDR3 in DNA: TGTGCCAGCAGGAGGGCAACTAATGAAAAACTGTTTTTT. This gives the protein CASRRATNEKLFF. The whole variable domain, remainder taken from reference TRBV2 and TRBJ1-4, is EPEVTQTPSHQVTQMGQEVILRCVPISNHLYFYWYRQILGQKVEFLVSFYNNEISEKSEIFDDQFSVERPDGSNFTLKIRSTKLEDSAMYFCASRRATNEKLFFGSGTQLSVL.

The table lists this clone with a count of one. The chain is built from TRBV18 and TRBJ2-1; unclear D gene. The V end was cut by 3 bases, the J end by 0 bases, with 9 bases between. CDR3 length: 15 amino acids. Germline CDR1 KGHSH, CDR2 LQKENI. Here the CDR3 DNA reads TGTGCCAGCTCACCCCTGGACCTCTCCTACAATGAGCAGTTCTTC. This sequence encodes CASSPLDLSYNEQFF. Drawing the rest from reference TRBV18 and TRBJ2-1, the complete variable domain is NAGVMQNPRHLVRRRGQEARLRCSPMKGHSHVYWYRQLPEEGLKFMVYLQKENIIDESGMPKERFSAEFPKEGPSILRIQQVVRGDSAAYFCASSPLDLSYNEQFFGPGTRLTVL.